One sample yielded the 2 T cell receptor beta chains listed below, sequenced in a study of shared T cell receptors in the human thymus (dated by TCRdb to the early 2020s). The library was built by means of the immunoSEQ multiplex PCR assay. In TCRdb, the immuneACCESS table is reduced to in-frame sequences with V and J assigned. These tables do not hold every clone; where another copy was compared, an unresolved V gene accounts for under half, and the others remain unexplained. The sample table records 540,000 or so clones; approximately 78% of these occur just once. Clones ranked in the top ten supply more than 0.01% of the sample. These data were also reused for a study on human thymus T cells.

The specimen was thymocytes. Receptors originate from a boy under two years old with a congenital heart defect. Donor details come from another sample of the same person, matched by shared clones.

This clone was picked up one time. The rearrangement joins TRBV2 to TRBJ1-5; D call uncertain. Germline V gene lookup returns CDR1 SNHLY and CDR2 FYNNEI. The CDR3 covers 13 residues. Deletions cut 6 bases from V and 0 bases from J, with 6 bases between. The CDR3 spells CASRSYSNQPQHF. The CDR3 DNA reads TGTGCCAGCAGGAGTTATAGCAATCAGCCCCAGCATTTT. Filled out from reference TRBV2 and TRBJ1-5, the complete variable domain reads EPEVTQTPSHQVTQMGQEVILRCVPISNHLYFYWYRQILGQKVEFLVSFYNNEISEKSEIFDDQFSVERPDGSNFTLKIRSTKLEDSAMYFCASRSYSNQPQHFGDGTRLSIL.

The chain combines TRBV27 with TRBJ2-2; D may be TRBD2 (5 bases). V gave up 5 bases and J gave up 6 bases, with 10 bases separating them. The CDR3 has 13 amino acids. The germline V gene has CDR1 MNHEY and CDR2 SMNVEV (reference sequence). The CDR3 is CASSQRMAGELFF. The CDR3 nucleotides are TGTGCCAGCAGTCAGCGGATGGCCGGGGAGCTGTTTTTT.